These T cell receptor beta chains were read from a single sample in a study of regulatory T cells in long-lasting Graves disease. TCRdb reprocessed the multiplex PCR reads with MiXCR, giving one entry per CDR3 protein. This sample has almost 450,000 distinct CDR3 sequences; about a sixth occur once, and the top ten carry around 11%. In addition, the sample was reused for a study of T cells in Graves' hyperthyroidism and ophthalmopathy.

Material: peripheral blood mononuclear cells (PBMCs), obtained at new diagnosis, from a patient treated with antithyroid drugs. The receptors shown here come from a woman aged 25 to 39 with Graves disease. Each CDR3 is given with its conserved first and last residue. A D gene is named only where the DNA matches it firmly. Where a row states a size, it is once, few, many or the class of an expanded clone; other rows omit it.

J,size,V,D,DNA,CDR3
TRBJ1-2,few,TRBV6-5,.,TGTGCCAGCAGTTACACCCCGACAGGAACTAACTATGGCTACACCTTC,CASSYTPTGTNYGYTF
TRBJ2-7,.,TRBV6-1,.,TGTGCCAGCAGTGAAGGAATGCGGGAAGAGCAGTACTTC,CASSEGMREEQYF
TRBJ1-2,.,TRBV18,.,TGTGCCAGCTCACCGGAACCGTACTATGGCTACACCTTC,CASSPEPYYGYTF
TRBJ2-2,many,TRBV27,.,TGTGCCAGCACGAGTGGAGCGGCCCCGAACACCGGGGAGCTGTTTTTT,CASTSGAAPNTGELFF
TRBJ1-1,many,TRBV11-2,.,TGTGCCAGCAGCTTAGACAGGACAGTTAACACTGAAGCTTTCTTT,CASSLDRTVNTEAFF
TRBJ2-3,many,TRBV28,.,TGTGCCAGCAGCGGGACCCTCTTTGAGCCAGATACGCAGTATTTT,CASSGTLFEPDTQYF
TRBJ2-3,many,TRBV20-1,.,TGCAGTGCTAGAGTAGTCTTAAAAGTCACAGATACGCAGTATTTT,CSARVVLKVTDTQYF
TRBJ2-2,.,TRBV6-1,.,TGTGCCAGCAGCGGACGGGGACGCGGGGAGCTGTTTTTT,CASSGRGRGELFF
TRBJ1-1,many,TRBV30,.,TGTGCCTGGAAGCGGGGAAGGGAAGCTTTCTTT,CAWKRGREAFF
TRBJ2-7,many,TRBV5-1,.,TGCGCCAGCAGCTTAGGGGCGGGAACCTCCTACGAGCAGTACTTC,CASSLGAGTSYEQYF
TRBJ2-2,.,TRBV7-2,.,TGTGCCAGCAGCTTAGTAGGGGGGGCCGGGGAGCCGTTTTTT,CASSLVGGAGEPFF
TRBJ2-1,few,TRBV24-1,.,TGTGCCACCAGTGATTTGCAGGGGGGACATCGGGATGAGCAGTTCTTC,CATSDLQGGHRDEQFF
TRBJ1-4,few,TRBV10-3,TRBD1,TGTGCCTCGGGGACAGGCCCAGAATACGCAACTAATGAAAAACTGTTTTTT,CASGTGPEYATNEKLFF
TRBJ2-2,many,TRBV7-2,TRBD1,TGTGCCAGCAGCTGGGACAGGGTCGGCACCGGGGAGCTGTTTTTT,CASSWDRVGTGELFF
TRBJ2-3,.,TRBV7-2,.,TGTGCCAGCAGCCCTTACGCAGATACGCAGTATTTT,CASSPYADTQYF
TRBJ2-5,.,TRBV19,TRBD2,TGTGCCATCCGGACTAGCGACCAAGAGACCCAGTACTTC,CAIRTSDQETQYF
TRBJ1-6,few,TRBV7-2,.,TGTGCCAGCAGCTTAGACGAAAGGTGGAATTCACCCCTCCACTTT,CASSLDERWNSPLHF
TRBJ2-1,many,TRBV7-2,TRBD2,TGTGCCAGCAGCTTAGGCCCTAGCGGGAACTCCTACAATGAGCAGTTCTTC,CASSLGPSGNSYNEQFF
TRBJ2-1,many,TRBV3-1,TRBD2,TGTGCCAGCAGCCCTAGAAGGGGACTAGCGGGGGCCTACAATGAGCAGTTCTTC,CASSPRRGLAGAYNEQFF
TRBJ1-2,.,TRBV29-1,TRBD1,TGCAGCGTTGAAGAAGGGCCAGGGGGTAACTATGGCTACACCTTC,CSVEEGPGGNYGYTF
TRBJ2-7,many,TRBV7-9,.,TGTGCCAGCAGCCCAGGGGCCCTTCCGAACTACGAGCAGTACTTC,CASSPGALPNYEQYF
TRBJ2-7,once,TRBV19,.,TGTGCCAGTAGTATTTCCAGTGGAGGCTACGAGCAGTACTTC,CASSISSGGYEQYF
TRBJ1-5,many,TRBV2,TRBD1,TGTGCCAGCAGCTCCGGGACAGGGCCACAGCCCCAGCATTTT,CASSSGTGPQPQHF
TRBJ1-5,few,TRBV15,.,TGTGCCACCAGCAGAGATGTGGGGAGACGGCAGCCCCAGCATTTT,CATSRDVGRRQPQHF
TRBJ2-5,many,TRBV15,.,TGTGCCACCAGCAGAGATAACAGGGAAGAGACCCAGTACTTC,CATSRDNREETQYF